These 10 T cell receptor beta chains originate from one sample sequenced in a study of beta chain features in type 1 diabetes. Study-wide findings and caveats: TCRB CDR3s were moderately but significantly shorter in Type 1 diabetes patients in all four CD4+ subsets.

These receptors have no identified antigens. Reverse transcribing all isolated RNA meant expressed TCRB transcripts were sequenced. Sequencing was performed with immunoSEQ multiplex PCR; in TCRdb, only in-frame clones are kept and a portion is missing. There are roughly 730,000 clones in the sample; under 15% occur only once, and approximately 0.022% lies in the top ten. Sequenced input: naive CD4+ T cells from blood. These receptors all come from a man between 18 and 29 years old with type 1 diabetes.

The chain uses TRBV19 and TRBJ2-5; TRBD2 is a possible D gene (6 bases). Germline CDR1 is LNHDA and CDR2 is SQIVND (reference sequence). The CDR3 runs 15 residues. Trimming cost V 7 bases and J 5 bases, with 20 bases left between them. CDR3 DNA sequence: TGTGCCAGTACCTCGGAGAGGGGAGGAAAGGAGACCCAGTACTTC. This codes for CASTSERGGKETQYF. The full variable domain, in which reference TRBV19 and TRBJ2-5 provide the parts outside the CDR3, is DGGITQSPKYLFRKEGQNVTLSCEQNLNHDAMYWYRQDPGQGLRLIYYSQIVNDFQKGDIAEGYSVSREKKESFPLTVTSAQKNPTAFYLCASTSERGGKETQYFGPGTRLLVL.

There are a few counts of this clone. The chain is built from TRBV28 and TRBJ2-3; 12 positions match TRBD1. After removal of 2 bases from V and 6 bases from J, the junction contained 3 bases not matched to a gene. The CDR3 consists of 15 residues. CDR1 and CDR2 (germline): MDHEN, SYDVKM. CDR3 protein: CASSLGDRGQDTQYF. The CDR3 DNA follows: TGTGCCAGCAGTTTAGGGGACAGGGGGCAGGATACGCAGTATTTT.

V and J are TRBV13 and TRBJ2-7, with D perhaps TRBD2 (5 bases). The germline V and J ends were trimmed by 8 bases and 0 bases, with 14 bases remaining between them. CDR3 size: 14 residues. Germline assignment: CDR1 PRHDT and CDR2 FYEKMQ (reference sequence). Here the CDR3 DNA reads TGTGCCAGCCTAATCCGGGATTACTCCTACGAGCAGTACTTC. It encodes CASLIRDYSYEQYF. The full variable domain, in which reference TRBV13 and TRBJ2-7 provide the parts outside the CDR3, is AAGVIQSPRHLIKEKRETATLKCYPIPRHDTVYWYQQGPGQDPQFLISFYEKMQSDKGSIPDRFSAQQFSDYHSELNMSSLELGDSALYFCASLIRDYSYEQYFGPGTRLTVT.

Only a few counts were recorded for this clone. The chain links TRBV10-3 to TRBJ2-1, with 7 bases identical to TRBD2. Germline CDR1 reads ENHRY; CDR2 reads SYGVKD. The junction had 2 bases not matched to a gene; V was cut back by 0 bases and J by 6 bases. The CDR3 runs to 14 residues. CDR3: CAISESTSTNEQFF. The CDR3 DNA is TGTGCCATCAGTGAGTCGACTAGCACCAATGAGCAGTTCTTC.

The chain has TRBV27 and TRBJ2-2, with D possibly being TRBD2 (5 bases). Germline CDR1 reads MNHEY; CDR2 reads SMNVEV (reference sequence). There are 17 residues in the CDR3. V lost 8 bases and J lost 7, with 26 bases in between. CDR3 sequence: CASRRRPNQLGSGELFF. CDR3 DNA: TGTGCCAGCCGAAGGAGACCCAACCAACTAGGAAGCGGGGAGCTGTTTTTT.

This clone appeared a few times. The V call is TRBV30, the J call TRBJ1-5, with 7 positions matching TRBD1. Germline CDR1 is GTSNPN and CDR2 is SVGIG (reference sequence). Losses at the gene ends were 3 bases for V and 5 bases for J; bases not matched to a gene: 10. CDR3 length: 15 amino acids. The CDR3 protein is CAWSAQTGTDQPQHF. Written as DNA, the CDR3 is TGTGCCTGGAGCGCGCAGACAGGGACGGATCAGCCCCAGCATTTT.

This clone was detected only a few times. The chain has TRBV6-1 and TRBJ2-1; 8 bases match TRBD2. The J segment lost 12 bases and the V segment lost 0 bases, leaving 16 bases of the junction unmatched. This CDR3 spans 17 amino acids. The V gene's germline CDR1 is MNHNS and CDR2 SASEGT. As DNA, the CDR3 is TGTGCCAGCAGTGAAGCTCTAGGATTCGGGGGGGCCCACCCGCAGTTCTTC. Residues: CASSEALGFGGAHPQFF.

The J gene is TRBJ1-2, the V gene TRBV20-1; TRBD1 might be the D (6 bases). Trimming stripped 7 bases from V and 8 bases from J, with 14 bases between. CDR1 is DFQATT and CDR2 is SNEGSKA in the germline V gene (reference sequence). This CDR3 region has 11 residues. CDR3 in DNA: TGCAGTGTCCACAGGGCCGGAGGCTACACCTTC. It codes for CSVHRAGGYTF.

This clone occurred a few times. The V gene is TRBV20-1, the J gene TRBJ2-7; D possibly corresponds to TRBD2 (5 bases). CDR1 and CDR2 (germline): DFQATT, SNEGSKA (reference sequence). The CDR3 consists of 11 residues. V gave up 4 bases and J gave up 4 bases, with 8 bases separating them. The DNA for the CDR3 is TGCAGTGCTATTACGGGGTACGAGCAGTACTTC. Translated, it gives CSAITGYEQYF.

This clone was picked up a small number of times. J is TRBJ2-4 and V is TRBV5-4; TRBD1 aligns across 7 bases. Germline CDR1 and CDR2: SGHNT and YYREEE (reference sequence). CDR3 size: 14 residues. V was pared by 3 bases and J by 6 bases, with 6 bases of the junction left unmatched. The CDR3: CASSWDRDRNIQYF. CDR3 coding DNA: TGTGCCAGCAGCTGGGACCGGGACAGAAACATTCAGTACTTC.